Listed below are T cell receptor beta chains from one sample, sequenced in a study of T cells after yellow fever vaccination. From the 5' RACE reads, TCRdb called clonotypes with MiXCR, one entry per CDR3 protein. The table has under 70,000 distinct CDR3 sequences, more than 5.5% seen once. The sample consisted of CD8+ T cells sorted from PBMCs, taken on the day of the first yellow fever vaccination. The receptors stem from a man in his late teens or twenties who received the YFV17D yellow fever vaccine. The CDR3 runs from the conserved cysteine through the conserved F or W. D genes are given only for firm matches. The listing skips clone size in some rows; elsewhere it reads once, few, many or a size class.

V gene	J gene	CDR3 length	D gene	clone size	CDR3 protein	CDR3 DNA
TRBV15	TRBJ2-3	15	.	many	CATSRDRPPRDTQYF	TGTGCCACCAGCAGAGATAGGCCACCTAGGGATACGCAGTATTTT
TRBV3-1	TRBJ2-5	15	TRBD2	many	CASSPLTSGLETQYF	TGTGCCAGCAGCCCGCTGACTAGCGGGTTAGAGACCCAGTACTTC
TRBV4-1	TRBJ1-5	16	TRBD1	many	CASSQQGGYYNQPQHF	TGCGCCAGCAGCCAACAGGGGGGTTACTACAATCAGCCCCAGCATTTT
TRBV5-1	TRBJ2-4	14	TRBD1	many	CASSLTGTENIQYF	TGCGCCAGCAGCCTGACCGGGACAGAAAACATTCAGTACTTC
TRBV10-3	TRBJ2-2	15	.	many	CAISGGGGRAGELFF	TGTGCCATCAGTGGTGGTGGGGGGCGAGCCGGGGAGCTGTTTTTT
TRBV7-8	TRBJ2-2	15	.	many	CASSLEPQATGELFF	TGTGCCAGCAGCTTAGAGCCTCAGGCGACCGGGGAGCTGTTTTTT
TRBV4-1	TRBJ2-1	16	TRBD2	many	CASSQDRGGTYNEQFF	TGCGCCAGCAGCCAAGATCGCGGGGGGACCTACAATGAGCAGTTCTTC
TRBV10-3	TRBJ1-5	13	.	.	CAIREGVDQPQHF	TGTGCCATCAGGGAGGGGGTAGATCAGCCCCAGCATTTT
TRBV20-1	TRBJ2-1	15	.	.	CSATRSSGLANEQFF	TGCAGTGCCACCCGCTCCTCCGGGCTTGCTAATGAGCAGTTCTTC
TRBV12-3/TRBV12-4	TRBJ2-3	13	.	.	CASSPGSADTQYF	TGTGCCAGCAGTCCTGGGTCCGCAGATACGCAGTATTTT
TRBV4-2	TRBJ2-2	16	.	.	CASTDLTSGNTGELFF	TGTGCCAGCACCGACCTTACTTCGGGGAACACCGGGGAGCTGTTTTTT
TRBV3-1	TRBJ1-1	15	TRBD1	.	CASSQATGGNTEAFF	TGTGCCAGCAGCCAGGCGACAGGGGGGAACACTGAAGCTTTCTTT
TRBV20-1	TRBJ2-7	11	.	.	CSATRGDEQYF	TGCAGTGCCACCAGGGGGGACGAGCAGTACTTC
TRBV3-1	TRBJ2-5	17	.	medium-sized	CASSQVVIAVSQETQYF	TGTGCCAGCAGCCAAGTAGTGATAGCGGTGTCACAAGAGACCCAGTACTTC
TRBV6-4	TRBJ2-1	22	TRBD2	many	CASRGTGAVFQRGALVGNEQFF	TGTGCCAGCAGGGGTACGGGGGCGGTTTTCCAGCGGGGGGCCCTTGTAGGCAATGAGCAGTTCTTC
TRBV9	TRBJ2-2	15	.	many	CASSVAKGNTGELFF	TGTGCCAGCAGCGTAGCCAAGGGGAACACCGGGGAGCTGTTTTTT
TRBV6-6	TRBJ2-3	13	.	many	CASSYRSTDTQYF	TGTGCCAGCAGTTATAGAAGCACAGATACGCAGTATTTT
TRBV7-9	TRBJ2-6	14	.	many	CASSPATGANVLTF	TGTGCCAGCAGCCCGGCGACCGGGGCCAACGTCCTGACTTTC
TRBV15	TRBJ1-1	16	.	many	CATSRDHAGPNTEAFF	TGTGCCACCAGCAGAGATCACGCAGGCCCGAACACTGAAGCTTTCTTT
TRBV27	TRBJ1-6	15	.	many	CASRTGHRYNSPLHF	TGTGCCAGCAGAACCGGACACCGGTATAATTCACCCCTCCACTTT
TRBV7-8	TRBJ2-5	14	.	.	CASSLLRPQETQYF	TGTGCCAGCAGCTTACTCCGGCCACAAGAGACCCAGTACTTC
TRBV7-9	TRBJ1-1	15	.	many	CASSSSGLMNTEAFF	TGTGCCAGCAGCTCGAGCGGGCTGATGAACACTGAAGCTTTCTTT
TRBV5-1	TRBJ2-7	16	.	many	CASSLADRPHSYEQYF	TGCGCCAGCAGCTTGGCAGATCGCCCCCACTCCTACGAGCAGTACTTC